These T cell receptor beta chains were read from a single sample in a study of T-cell reconstitution after alpha-beta-depleted transplantation in children. Using its own MiXCR run on the PCR reads, TCRdb lists one record per CDR3 protein. The sample gives about 240,000 distinct CDR3 sequences, 9.5% to 15% of which show up once; about 2.6% is in the top ten. Sequenced material: PBMCs from the stem cell graft donor, taken from the stem cell graft. The origin of the receptors is a human donor who donated a stem cell graft to a child with acute lymphoblastic leukemia. Both conserved end residues are part of each CDR3. Each record gives: V gene, clone size, J gene, D gene, CDR3 DNA, CDR3 protein. The D gene is left open where the match is weak. Rows may omit the clone size; those that give it use once, few, many or a size class.

v_gene: TRBV11-2
abundance: many
j_gene: TRBJ2-3
d_gene: TRBD2
CDR3nt: TGTGCCAGCAGCGTGGGACTAGCGTTCACAGATACGCAGTATTTT
CDR3aa: CASSVGLAFTDTQYF

v_gene: TRBV29-1
abundance: many
j_gene: TRBJ2-2
d_gene: -
CDR3nt: TGCAGCGTTCAAGGGGTCACCGGGGAGCTGTTTTTT
CDR3aa: CSVQGVTGELFF

v_gene: TRBV28
abundance: many
j_gene: TRBJ2-5
d_gene: -
CDR3nt: TGTGCCAGCAGTCTCACTAACGCGGAGACCCAGTACTTC
CDR3aa: CASSLTNAETQYF

v_gene: TRBV5-1
abundance: many
j_gene: TRBJ2-1
d_gene: TRBD2
CDR3nt: TGCGCCAGCAGCCCTCTGAGCGGGAGGGCGAACAATGAGCAGTTCTTC
CDR3aa: CASSPLSGRANNEQFF

v_gene: TRBV11-2
abundance: -
j_gene: TRBJ2-7
d_gene: -
CDR3nt: TGTGCCAGCAGCTCACCATTGGGCGAGCAGTACTTC
CDR3aa: CASSSPLGEQYF

v_gene: TRBV7-9
abundance: many
j_gene: TRBJ2-3
d_gene: -
CDR3nt: TGTGCCAGCAGCGCTCCTCGGGACCGGAATACGCAGTATTTT
CDR3aa: CASSAPRDRNTQYF

v_gene: TRBV28
abundance: many
j_gene: TRBJ1-5
d_gene: -
CDR3nt: TGTGCCAGCAGCAGCCCAGAGGACAATCAGCCCCAGCATTTT
CDR3aa: CASSSPEDNQPQHF

v_gene: TRBV6-5
abundance: many
j_gene: TRBJ1-1
d_gene: TRBD1
CDR3nt: TGTGCCAGCAGACTACCGACAGGGACAGCTTTCTTT
CDR3aa: CASRLPTGTAFF

v_gene: TRBV9
abundance: many
j_gene: TRBJ1-6
d_gene: -
CDR3nt: TGTGCCAGCAGCGTAGATATGGCTTATAATTCACCCCTCCACTTT
CDR3aa: CASSVDMAYNSPLHF

v_gene: TRBV12-3/TRBV12-4
abundance: many
j_gene: TRBJ1-2
d_gene: -
CDR3nt: TGTGCCAGCTGGTCGGGTCAGGGAAGCTATGGCTACACCTTC
CDR3aa: CASWSGQGSYGYTF

v_gene: TRBV6-6
abundance: many
j_gene: TRBJ2-5
d_gene: -
CDR3nt: TGTGCCAGCAGTTACGTTTCCGAGACCCAGTACTTC
CDR3aa: CASSYVSETQYF

v_gene: TRBV7-2
abundance: many
j_gene: TRBJ2-7
d_gene: -
CDR3nt: TGTGCCAGCAGTTTCCTGACTTTAAGCTCCTACGAGCAGTACTTC
CDR3aa: CASSFLTLSSYEQYF

v_gene: TRBV11-2
abundance: many
j_gene: TRBJ2-2
d_gene: TRBD2
CDR3nt: TGTGCCAGCAGCTTTGAGGGCGGGGGGTCGAACACCGGGGAGCTGTTTTTT
CDR3aa: CASSFEGGGSNTGELFF

v_gene: TRBV6-6
abundance: many
j_gene: TRBJ2-1
d_gene: -
CDR3nt: TGTGCCAGCAGCCCCTCTATCTATGAGCAGTTCTTC
CDR3aa: CASSPSIYEQFF

v_gene: TRBV10-3
abundance: many
j_gene: TRBJ2-5
d_gene: TRBD2
CDR3nt: TGTGCCATCAGAGGGACTAGCGGGAGTCCGAAAGAGACCCAGTACTTC
CDR3aa: CAIRGTSGSPKETQYF